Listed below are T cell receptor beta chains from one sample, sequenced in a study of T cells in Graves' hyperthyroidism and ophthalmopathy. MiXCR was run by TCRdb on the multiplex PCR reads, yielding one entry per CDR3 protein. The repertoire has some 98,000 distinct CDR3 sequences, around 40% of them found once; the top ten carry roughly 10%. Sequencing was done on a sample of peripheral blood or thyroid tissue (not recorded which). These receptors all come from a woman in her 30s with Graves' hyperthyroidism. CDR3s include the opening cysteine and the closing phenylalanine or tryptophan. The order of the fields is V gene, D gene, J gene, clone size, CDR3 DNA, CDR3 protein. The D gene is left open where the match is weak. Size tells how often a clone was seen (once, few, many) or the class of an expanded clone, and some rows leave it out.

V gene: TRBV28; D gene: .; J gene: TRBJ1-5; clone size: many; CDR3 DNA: TGTGCCAGCAGTTTCACAGAAAGCGGGCAGCCCCAGCATTTT; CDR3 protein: CASSFTESGQPQHF
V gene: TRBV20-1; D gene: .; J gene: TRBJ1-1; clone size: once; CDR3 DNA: TGCAGTGCCATCTGGGGGCAGGGTACGGACACTGAAGCTTTCTTT; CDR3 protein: CSAIWGQGTDTEAFF
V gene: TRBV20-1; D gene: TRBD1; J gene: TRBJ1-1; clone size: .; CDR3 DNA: TGCAGTGCTAGACCCGGACAGGGGACCACTGAAGCTTTCTTT; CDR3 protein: CSARPGQGTTEAFF
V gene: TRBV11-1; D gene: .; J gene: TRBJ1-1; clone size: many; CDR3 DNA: TGTGCCAGCAGCTCGCAGGGAGTAGGAGCTTTCTTT; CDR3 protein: CASSSQGVGAFF
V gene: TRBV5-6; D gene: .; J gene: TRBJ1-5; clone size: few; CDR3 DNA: TGTGCCAGCAGCTTGGGTGGAGGCAATCAGCCCCAGCATTTT; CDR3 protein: CASSLGGGNQPQHF
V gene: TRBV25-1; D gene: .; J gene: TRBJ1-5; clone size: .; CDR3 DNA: TGTGCCAACCCGGGAGTTAAGGGCAATCAGCCCCAGCATTTT; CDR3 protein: CANPGVKGNQPQHF
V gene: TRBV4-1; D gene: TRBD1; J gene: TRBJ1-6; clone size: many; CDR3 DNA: TGCGCCAGCAGCCAAGGTGGACAGGCACTCTATAATTCACCCCTCCACTTT; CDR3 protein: CASSQGGQALYNSPLHF
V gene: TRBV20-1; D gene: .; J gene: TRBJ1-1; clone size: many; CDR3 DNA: TGCAGTGCTAGAGATTTTGGTGAAGCTTTCTTT; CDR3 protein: CSARDFGEAFF
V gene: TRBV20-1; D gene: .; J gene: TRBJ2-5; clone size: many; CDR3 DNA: TGCAGCGAAAGCAGAGGTGGGACCCAGTACTTC; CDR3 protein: CSESRGGTQYF
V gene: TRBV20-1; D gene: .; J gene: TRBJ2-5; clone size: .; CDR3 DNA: TGCAGTGCTAGGTGGCCGCGGAATCTCCAAGAGACCCAGTACTTC; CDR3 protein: CSARWPRNLQETQYF
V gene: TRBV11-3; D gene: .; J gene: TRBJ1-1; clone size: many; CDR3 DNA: TGTGCCAGCAGCTTACTCCGGGACACTGAAGCTTTCTTT; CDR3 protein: CASSLLRDTEAFF
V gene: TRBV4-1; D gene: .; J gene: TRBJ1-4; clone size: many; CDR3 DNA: TGCGCCAGCAGCCAGAGGACATATGAAAAACTGTTTTTT; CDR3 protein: CASSQRTYEKLFF
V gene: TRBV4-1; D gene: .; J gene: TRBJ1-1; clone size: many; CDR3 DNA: TGCGCCAGCAGCCAAGATGGTGGGGGGCGGACTGAAGCTTTCTTT; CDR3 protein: CASSQDGGGRTEAFF
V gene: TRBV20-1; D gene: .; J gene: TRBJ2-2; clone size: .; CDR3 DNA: TGCAGTCTAGAGTTAGGGTCCGGGGAGCTGTTTTTT; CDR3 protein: CSLELGSGELFF
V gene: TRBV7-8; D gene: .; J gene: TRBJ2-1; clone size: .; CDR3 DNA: TGTGCCAGCAGCCTCGGGACTCTCGGTGAGCAGTTCTTC; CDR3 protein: CASSLGTLGEQFF
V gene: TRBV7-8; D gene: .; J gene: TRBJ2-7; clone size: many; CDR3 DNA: TGTGCCAGCAGCTTAGATGGGGTCCCCTACGAGCAGTACTTC; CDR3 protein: CASSLDGVPYEQYF
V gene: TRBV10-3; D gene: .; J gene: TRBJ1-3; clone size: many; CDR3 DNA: TGTGCCATCAGTCAAAATTATGGGATTTCCACCATATATTTT; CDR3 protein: CAISQNYGISTIYF
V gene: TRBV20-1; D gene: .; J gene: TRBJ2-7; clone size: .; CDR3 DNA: TGCAGTGCTATCGGGCCTACCTACGAGCAGTACTTC; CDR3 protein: CSAIGPTYEQYF
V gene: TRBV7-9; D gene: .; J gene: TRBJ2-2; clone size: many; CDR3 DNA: TGTGCCAGCAGCCGTCGGATGGGGAACACCGGGGAGCTGTTTTTT; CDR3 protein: CASSRRMGNTGELFF
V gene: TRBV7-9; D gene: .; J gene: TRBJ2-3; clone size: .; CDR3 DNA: TGTGCCAGCAGCTTACAGTCGGCAGATACGCAGTATTTT; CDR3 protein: CASSLQSADTQYF
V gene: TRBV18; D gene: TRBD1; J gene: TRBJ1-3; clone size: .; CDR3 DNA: TGTGCCAGCTCAGACCGGGACAGGGACTCTGGAAACACCGTATATTTT; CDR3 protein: CASSDRDRDSGNTVYF
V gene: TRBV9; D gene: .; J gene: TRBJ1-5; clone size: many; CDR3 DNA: TGTGCCAGCAACCCCGGAGGCAATCAGCCCCAGCATTTT; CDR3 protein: CASNPGGNQPQHF
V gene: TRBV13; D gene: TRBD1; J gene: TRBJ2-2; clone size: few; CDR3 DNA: TGTGCCAGCGCCCCGGGACAGACGAACACCGGGGAGCTGTTTTTT; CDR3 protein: CASAPGQTNTGELFF
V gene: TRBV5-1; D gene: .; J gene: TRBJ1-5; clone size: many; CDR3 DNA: TGCGCCAGCAGTTTTTCCGCGGGCCAGCCCCAGCATTTT; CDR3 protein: CASSFSAGQPQHF